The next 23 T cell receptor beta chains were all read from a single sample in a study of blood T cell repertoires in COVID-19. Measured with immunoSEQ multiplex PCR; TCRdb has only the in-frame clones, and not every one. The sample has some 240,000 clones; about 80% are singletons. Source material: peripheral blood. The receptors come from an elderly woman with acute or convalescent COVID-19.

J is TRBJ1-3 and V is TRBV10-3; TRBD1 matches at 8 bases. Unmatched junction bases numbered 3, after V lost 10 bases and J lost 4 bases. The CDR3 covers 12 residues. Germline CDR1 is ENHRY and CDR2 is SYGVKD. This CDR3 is CASTGGGNTIYF. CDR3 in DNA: TGTGCCAGTACAGGGGGAGGAAACACCATATATTTT.

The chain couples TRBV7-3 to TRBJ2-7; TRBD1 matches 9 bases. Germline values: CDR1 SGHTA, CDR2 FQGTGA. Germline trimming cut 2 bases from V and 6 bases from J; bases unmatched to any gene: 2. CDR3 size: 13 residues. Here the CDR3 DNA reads TGTGCCAGCAGCTTACGACAGGGGGGCGAGCAGTACTTC. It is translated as CASSLRQGGEQYF. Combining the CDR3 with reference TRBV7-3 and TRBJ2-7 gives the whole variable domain GAGVSQTPSNKVTEKGKYVELRCDPISGHTALYWYRQSLGQGPEFLIYFQGTGAADDSGLPNDRFFAVRPEGSVSTLKIQRTERGDSAVYLCASSLRQGGEQYFGPGTRLTVT.

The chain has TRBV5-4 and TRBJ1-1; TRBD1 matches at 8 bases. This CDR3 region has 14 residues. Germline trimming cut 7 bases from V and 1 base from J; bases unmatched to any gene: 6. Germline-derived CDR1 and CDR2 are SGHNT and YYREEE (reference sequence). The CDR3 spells CASLGGTGNTEAFF. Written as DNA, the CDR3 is TGTGCCAGCTTGGGGGGGACAGGGAACACTGAAGCTTTCTTT.

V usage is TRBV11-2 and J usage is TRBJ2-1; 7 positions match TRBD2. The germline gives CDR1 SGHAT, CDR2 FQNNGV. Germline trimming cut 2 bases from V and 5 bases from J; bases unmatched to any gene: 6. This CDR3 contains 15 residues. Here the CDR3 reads CASSLFSGQHNEQFF. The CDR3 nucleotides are TGTGCCAGCAGCTTATTTAGCGGGCAGCACAATGAGCAGTTCTTC.

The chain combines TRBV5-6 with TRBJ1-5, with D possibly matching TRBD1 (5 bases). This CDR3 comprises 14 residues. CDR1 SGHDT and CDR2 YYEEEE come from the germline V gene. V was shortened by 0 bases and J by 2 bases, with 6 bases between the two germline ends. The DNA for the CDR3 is TGTGCCAGCAGCTTGGTAGGGGGCAATCAGCCCCAGCATTTT. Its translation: CASSLVGGNQPQHF.

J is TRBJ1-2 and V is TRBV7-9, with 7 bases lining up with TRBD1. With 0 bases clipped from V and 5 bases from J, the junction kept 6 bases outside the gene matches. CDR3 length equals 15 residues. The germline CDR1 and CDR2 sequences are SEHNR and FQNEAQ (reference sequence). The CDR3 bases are TGTGCCAGCAGCTTAGCTGCAGGGGGATTATATGGCTACACCTTC. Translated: CASSLAAGGLYGYTF. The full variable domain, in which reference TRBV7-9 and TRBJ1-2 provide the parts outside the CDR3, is DTGVSQNPRHKITKRGQNVTFRCDPISEHNRLYWYRQTLGQGPEFLTYFQNEAQLEKSRLLSDRFSAERPKGSFSTLEIQRTEQGDSAMYLCASSLAAGGLYGYTFGSGTRLTVV.

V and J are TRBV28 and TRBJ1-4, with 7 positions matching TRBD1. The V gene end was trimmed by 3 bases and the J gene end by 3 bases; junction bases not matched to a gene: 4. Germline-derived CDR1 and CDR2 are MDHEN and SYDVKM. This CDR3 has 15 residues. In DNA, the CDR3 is TGTGCCAGCAGTTTCGAGACAGGGCCTAATGAAAAACTGTTTTTT. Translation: CASSFETGPNEKLFF.

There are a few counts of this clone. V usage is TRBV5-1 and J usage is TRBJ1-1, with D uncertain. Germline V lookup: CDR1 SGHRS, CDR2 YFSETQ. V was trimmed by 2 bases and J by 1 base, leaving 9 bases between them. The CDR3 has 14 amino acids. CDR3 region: CASSLVGANTEAFF. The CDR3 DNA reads TGCGCCAGCAGCTTAGTCGGAGCGAACACTGAAGCTTTCTTT.

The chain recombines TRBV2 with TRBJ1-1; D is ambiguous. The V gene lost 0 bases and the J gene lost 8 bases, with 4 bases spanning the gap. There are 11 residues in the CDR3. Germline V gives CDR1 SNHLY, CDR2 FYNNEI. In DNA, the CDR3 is TGTGCCAGCAGTGAAGCGAGAGAAGCTTTCTTT. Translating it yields CASSEAREAFF.

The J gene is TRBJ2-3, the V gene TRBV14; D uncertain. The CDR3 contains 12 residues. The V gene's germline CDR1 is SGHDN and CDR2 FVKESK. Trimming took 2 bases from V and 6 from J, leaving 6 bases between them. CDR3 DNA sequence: TGTGCCAGCAGCCAACTGCGGGATACGCAGTATTTT. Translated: CASSQLRDTQYF.

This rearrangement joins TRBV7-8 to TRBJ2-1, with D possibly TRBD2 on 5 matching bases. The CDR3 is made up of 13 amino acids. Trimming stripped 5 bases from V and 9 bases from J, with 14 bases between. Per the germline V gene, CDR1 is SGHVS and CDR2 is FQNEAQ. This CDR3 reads CASSQIRRSEQFF. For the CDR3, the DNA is TGTGCCAGCAGCCAGATCAGGAGGAGTGAGCAGTTCTTC.

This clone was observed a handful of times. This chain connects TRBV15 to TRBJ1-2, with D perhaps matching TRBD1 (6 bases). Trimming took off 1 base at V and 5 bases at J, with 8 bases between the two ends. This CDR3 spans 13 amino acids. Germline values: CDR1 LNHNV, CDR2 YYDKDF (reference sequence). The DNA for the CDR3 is TGTGCCACCAGCAGAGGACAGGTTTATGGCTACACCTTC. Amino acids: CATSRGQVYGYTF. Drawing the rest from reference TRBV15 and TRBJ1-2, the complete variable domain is DAMVIQNPRYQVTQFGKPVTLSCSQTLNHNVMYWYQQKSSQAPKLLFHYYDKDFNNEADTPDNFQSRRPNTSFCFLDIRSPGLGDTAMYLCATSRGQVYGYTFGSGTRLTVV.

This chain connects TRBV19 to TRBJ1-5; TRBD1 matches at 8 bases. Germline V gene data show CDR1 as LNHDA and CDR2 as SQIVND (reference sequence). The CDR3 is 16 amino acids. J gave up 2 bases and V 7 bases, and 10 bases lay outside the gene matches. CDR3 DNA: TGTGCCAGTACTACGACAGGGGTGGGGGGCAATCAGCCCCAGCATTTT. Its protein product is CASTTTGVGGNQPQHF.

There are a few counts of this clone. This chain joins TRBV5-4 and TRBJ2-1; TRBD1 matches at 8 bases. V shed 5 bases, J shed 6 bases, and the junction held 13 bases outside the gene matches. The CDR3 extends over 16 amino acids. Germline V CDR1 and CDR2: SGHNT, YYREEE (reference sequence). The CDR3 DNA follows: TGTGCCAGCAGTGCGTATCGGGGACAGGTTATCAATGAGCAGTTCTTC. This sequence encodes CASSAYRGQVINEQFF.

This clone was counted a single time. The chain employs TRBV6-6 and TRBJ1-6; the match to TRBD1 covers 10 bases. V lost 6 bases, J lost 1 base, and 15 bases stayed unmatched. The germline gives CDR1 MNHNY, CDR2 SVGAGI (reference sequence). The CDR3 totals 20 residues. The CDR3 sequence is CASSSQGTGALTSYNSPLHF. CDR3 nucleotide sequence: TGTGCCAGCAGCTCCCAAGGGACAGGGGCTTTGACGTCCTATAATTCACCCCTCCACTTT.

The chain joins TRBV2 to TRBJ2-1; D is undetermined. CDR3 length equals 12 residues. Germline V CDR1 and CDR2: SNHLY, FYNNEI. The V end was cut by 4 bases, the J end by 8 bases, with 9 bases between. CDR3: CASSAKLDEQFF. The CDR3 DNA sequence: TGTGCCAGCAGTGCGAAACTGGATGAGCAGTTCTTC.

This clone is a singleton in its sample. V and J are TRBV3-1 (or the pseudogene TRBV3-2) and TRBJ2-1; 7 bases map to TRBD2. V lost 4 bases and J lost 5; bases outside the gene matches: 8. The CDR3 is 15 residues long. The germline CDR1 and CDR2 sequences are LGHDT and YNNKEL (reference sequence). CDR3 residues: CASSPRGAGNNEQFF. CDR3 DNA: TGTGCCAGCAGCCCGCGGGGAGCGGGGAACAATGAGCAGTTCTTC.

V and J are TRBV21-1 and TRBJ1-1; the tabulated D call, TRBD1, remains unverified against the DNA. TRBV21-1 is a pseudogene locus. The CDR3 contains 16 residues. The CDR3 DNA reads TGTGCCAGCAGCCGAGGGGACAGGGTGGTGAACACTGAAGCTTTCTTT. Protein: CASSRGDRVVNTEAFF.

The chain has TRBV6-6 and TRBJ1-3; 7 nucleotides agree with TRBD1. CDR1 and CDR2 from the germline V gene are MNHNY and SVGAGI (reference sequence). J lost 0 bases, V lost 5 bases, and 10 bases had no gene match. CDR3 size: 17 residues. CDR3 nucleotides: TGTGCCAGCAGTCAACGGACAGGCCTACGCTCTGGAAACACCATATATTTT. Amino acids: CASSQRTGLRSGNTIYF.

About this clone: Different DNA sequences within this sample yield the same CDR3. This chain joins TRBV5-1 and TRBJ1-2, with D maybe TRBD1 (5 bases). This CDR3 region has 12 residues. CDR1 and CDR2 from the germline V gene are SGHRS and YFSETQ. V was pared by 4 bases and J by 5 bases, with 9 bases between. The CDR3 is CASSLDRYGYTF. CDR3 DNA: TGCGCCAGCAGCCTTGACAGATATGGCTACACCTTC. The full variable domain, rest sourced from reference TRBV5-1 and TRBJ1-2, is KAGVTQTPRYLIKTRGQQVTLSCSPISGHRSVSWYQQTPGQGLQFLFEYFSETQRNKGNFPGRFSGRQFSNSRSEMNVSTLELGDSALYLCASSLDRYGYTFGSGTRLTVV.

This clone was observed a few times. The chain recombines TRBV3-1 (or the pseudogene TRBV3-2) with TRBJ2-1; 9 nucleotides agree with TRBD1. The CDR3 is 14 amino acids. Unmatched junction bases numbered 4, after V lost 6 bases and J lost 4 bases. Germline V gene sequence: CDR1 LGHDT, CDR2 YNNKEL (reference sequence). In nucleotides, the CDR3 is TGTGCCAGCAGAAGACAGGGGGGATACAATGAGCAGTTCTTC. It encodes CASRRQGGYNEQFF.

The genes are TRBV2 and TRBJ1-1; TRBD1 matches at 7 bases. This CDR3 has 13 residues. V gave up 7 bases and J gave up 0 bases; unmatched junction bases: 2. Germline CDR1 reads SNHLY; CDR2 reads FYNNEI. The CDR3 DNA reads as TGTGCCAGCAAGGGACAGATGAACACTGAAGCTTTCTTT. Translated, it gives CASKGQMNTEAFF.

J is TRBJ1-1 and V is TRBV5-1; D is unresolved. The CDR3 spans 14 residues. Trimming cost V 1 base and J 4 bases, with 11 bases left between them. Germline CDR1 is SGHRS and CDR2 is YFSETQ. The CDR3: CASSLRSGATEAFF. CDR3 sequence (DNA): TGCGCCAGCAGCTTGCGGAGTGGAGCCACTGAAGCTTTCTTT.